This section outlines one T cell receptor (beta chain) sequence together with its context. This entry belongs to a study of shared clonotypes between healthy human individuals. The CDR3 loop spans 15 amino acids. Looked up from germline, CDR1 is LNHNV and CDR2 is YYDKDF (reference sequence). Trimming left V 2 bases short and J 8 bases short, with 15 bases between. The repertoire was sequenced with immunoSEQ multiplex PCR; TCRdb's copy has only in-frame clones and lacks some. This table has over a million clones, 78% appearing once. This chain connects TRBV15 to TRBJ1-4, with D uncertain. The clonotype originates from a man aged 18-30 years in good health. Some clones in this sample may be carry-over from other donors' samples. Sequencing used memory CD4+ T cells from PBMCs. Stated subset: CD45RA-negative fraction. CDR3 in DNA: TGTGCCACCAGCAGACGCGGAGGGTCGGGAGAAAAACTGTTTTTT. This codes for CATSRRGGSGEKLFF.